This passage covers 25 T cell receptor beta chains from one sample sequenced in a study of shared clonotypes between healthy human individuals. Assay: immunoSEQ multiplex PCR; the TCRdb copy retains only in-frame clones and omits some. The repertoire holds around 940,000 clones, with approximately 76% as singletons. The sample comprised memory CD4+ T cells sorted from blood. The subset denotes: CD45RA-negative fraction. The origin of the receptors is a man aged 18 to 29 in good health.

V usage is TRBV6-1 and J usage is TRBJ1-1, with no clear D. This CDR3 spans 10 amino acids. V was clipped by 2 bases and J by 11 bases, with 6 bases between them. The V gene's germline CDR1 is MNHNS and CDR2 SASEGT. CDR3 sequence reads: CASSEWGAFF. CDR3 bases: TGTGCCAGCAGTGAATGGGGTGCTTTCTTT.

This clone was counted only a few times. V usage is TRBV19 and J usage is TRBJ1-1; D is unresolved. Germline assignment: CDR1 LNHDA and CDR2 SQIVND (reference sequence). The CDR3 is 13 residues long. Trimming cost V 5 bases and J 0 bases, with 7 bases left between them. Here the CDR3 reads CASSADLNTEAFF. CDR3 DNA sequence: TGTGCCAGTAGTGCCGACTTGAACACTGAAGCTTTCTTT.

This sequence joins TRBV7-2 and TRBJ2-1; no firm D call. Trimming removed 3 bases at V and 6 bases at J, with 9 bases between. This CDR3 comprises 13 residues. Germline V gene data show CDR1 as SGHTA and CDR2 as FQGNSA. The CDR3 reads CASSLSFSNEQFF. CDR3 in DNA: TGTGCCAGCAGCTTGTCTTTCAGCAATGAGCAGTTCTTC.

The chain joins TRBV9 to TRBJ2-7, with D possibly being TRBD2 (5 bases). CDR3 length equals 16 residues. The germline V gene has CDR1 SGDLS and CDR2 YYNGEE. The V end was cut by 0 bases, the J end by 0 bases, with 13 bases between. The CDR3: CASSVAEGTLSYEQYF. CDR3 coding DNA: TGTGCCAGCAGCGTAGCTGAGGGTACCCTCTCCTACGAGCAGTACTTC.

This chain connects TRBV5-1 to TRBJ1-1; 9 bases agree with TRBD1. CDR1 is SGHRS and CDR2 is YFSETQ in the germline V gene. V dropped 6 bases and J dropped 4; count of bases not matched to a gene: 13. CDR3 length: 16 amino acids. DNA for the CDR3: TGCGCCAGCACCTCCGGGACAGGGAGTTTGGGCACTGAAGCTTTCTTT. Protein product: CASTSGTGSLGTEAFF.

The sample holds many counts of this clone. This rearrangement joins TRBV9 to TRBJ2-4; no firm D call. CDR1 is SGDLS and CDR2 is YYNGEE in the germline V gene. CDR3 size: 11 residues. V was shortened by 4 bases and J by 5 bases, with 4 bases between the two germline ends. CDR3 region: CASSSQNIQYF. The CDR3 DNA follows: TGTGCCAGCAGCTCCCAAAACATTCAGTACTTC.

CDR3 residues: CASWDPGTDTQYF. CDR3 DNA: TGCGCCAGCTGGGACCCGGGCACAGATACGCAGTATTTT. The chain carries TRBV5-1 and TRBJ2-3; TRBD1 or TRBD2 may be the D gene (5 bases each). The CDR3 has 13 residues. V was clipped by 7 bases and J by 1 base, with 10 bases between them. The germline V gene encodes CDR1 SGHRS and CDR2 YFSETQ.

Details on this clone: The sample holds other DNA sequences that translate to the same CDR3. The chain combines TRBV7-2 with TRBJ1-5, with D unclear. Germline lookup yields CDR1 SGHTA and CDR2 FQGNSA. The V gene lost 3 bases and the J gene lost 0 bases, with 3 bases spanning the gap. The CDR3 runs to 13 residues. The CDR3 protein is CASSFSSNQPQHF. The CDR3 nucleotides read TGTGCCAGCAGCTTTAGTAGCAATCAGCCCCAGCATTTT.

The rearrangement joins TRBV6-6 to TRBJ2-1, with TRBD2 matching over 10 bases. This CDR3 is 15 amino acids long. With 5 bases clipped from V and 6 bases from J, the junction kept 7 bases outside the gene matches. Germline CDR1 reads MNHNY; CDR2 reads SVGAGI (reference sequence). CDR3 DNA sequence: TGTGCCAGCAGTCCTAGCGGGAGAGGGCTCAATGAGCAGTTCTTC. It encodes CASSPSGRGLNEQFF.

The gene calls are TRBV19 and TRBJ2-1, with 8 bases aligning to TRBD2. This CDR3 spans 14 amino acids. Germline trimming cut 7 bases from V and 7 bases from J; bases unmatched to any gene: 9. CDR1 is LNHDA and CDR2 is SQIVND in the germline V gene (reference sequence). The CDR3 DNA sequence: TGTGCCAGTACCCAGCGGGGGTCGGGGAATGAGCAGTTCTTC. Its translation is CASTQRGSGNEQFF. Full variable domain (outside the CDR3, taken from reference TRBV19 and TRBJ2-1): DGGITQSPKYLFRKEGQNVTLSCEQNLNHDAMYWYRQDPGQGLRLIYYSQIVNDFQKGDIAEGYSVSREKKESFPLTVTSAQKNPTAFYLCASTQRGSGNEQFFGPGTRLTVL.

The chain carries TRBV7-2 and TRBJ2-1; TRBD2 aligns across 15 bases. Germline lookup yields CDR1 SGHTA and CDR2 FQGNSA. The V segment lost 6 bases and the J segment 8 bases; nucleotides outside the gene matches: 8. There are 16 residues in the CDR3. CDR3 loop: CASRRPGLAGGYEQFF. CDR3 DNA: TGTGCCAGCAGACGGCCGGGACTAGCGGGAGGATATGAGCAGTTCTTC.

This chain connects TRBV28 to TRBJ1-2; weak D call: TRBD1 (6 bases). The V and J ends lost 6 bases and 2 bases respectively, with 7 bases between them. The CDR3 totals 12 residues. Germline V gives CDR1 MDHEN, CDR2 SYDVKM. This chain's CDR3 is CASSTGNYGYTF. CDR3 DNA: TGTGCCAGCAGCACAGGGAACTATGGCTACACCTTC.

CDR3 nucleotides: TGTGCCAGCAGCTACGCCGGGGTTGAATACTATGGCTACACCTTC. Amino acids: CASSYAGVEYYGYTF. The chain carries TRBV6-5 and TRBJ1-2; the D is unclear. The V end was cut by 6 bases, the J end by 3 bases, with 17 bases between. Per germline, CDR1 MNHEY and CDR2 SVGAGI. CDR3 length: 15 amino acids.

This clone came up a few times. This chain uses TRBV9 with TRBJ1-3; 7 positions agree with TRBD1. The CDR3 has 16 amino acids. Germline CDR1 reads SGDLS; CDR2 reads YYNGEE. V shed 4 bases, J shed 0 bases, and the junction held 7 bases outside the gene matches. The CDR3 region is CASSNRQGFSGNTIYF. The DNA of the CDR3 is TGTGCCAGCAGCAACCGACAGGGTTTCTCTGGAAACACCATATATTTT.

This clone was counted a few times. The chain recombines TRBV18 with TRBJ1-1; possibly TRBD1 for D (6 bases). The CDR3 is 16 amino acids. Germline CDR1 reads KGHSH; CDR2 reads LQKENI. The V end lost 2 bases, the J end lost 0 bases, and 13 bases lay between the germline ends. The CDR3 coding sequence is TGTGCCAGCTCACCATTTAGGGGGTCCCTGAACACTGAAGCTTTCTTT. It specifies CASSPFRGSLNTEAFF.

The V and J genes are TRBV7-9 and TRBJ2-3, with unresolved D. Trimming shortened V by 2 bases and J by 5 bases, and 11 bases separated the two germline ends. The CDR3 is 14 residues long. Germline CDR1 reads SEHNR; CDR2 reads FQNEAQ (reference sequence). DNA for the CDR3: TGTGCCAGCAGCTTAATGGTGGTCCTAGATACGCAGTATTTT. Translating it yields CASSLMVVLDTQYF.

The J gene is TRBJ2-5, the V gene TRBV4-1; D uncertain. This CDR3 region has 15 residues. Germline CDR1 is MGHRA and CDR2 is YSYEKL. Trimming left V 0 bases short and J 1 base short, with 9 bases between. The CDR3 nucleotides are TGCGCCAGCAGCCAAGATGGATTGGGCCAAGAGACCCAGTACTTC. Translation: CASSQDGLGQETQYF.

Ten or more counts support this clone. The V call is TRBV5-3, the J call TRBJ1-5; tentative D call: TRBD1 (5 bases). TRBV5-3 is an ORF, and what it does is uncertain. The CDR3 covers 17 residues. Trimming shortened V by 0 bases and J by 2 bases, and 15 bases separated the two germline ends. CDR3 in amino acids: CARSLGPPGMGNQPQHF. The DNA for the CDR3 is TGTGCCAGAAGCTTGGGTCCTCCAGGGATGGGCAATCAGCCCCAGCATTTT.

The V gene is TRBV25-1, the J gene TRBJ2-3; D might be TRBD2 (6 bases). CDR1 is MGHDK, CDR2 SYGVNS, per germline. The CDR3 is made up of 14 amino acids. V lost 3 bases, J lost 7 bases, and 14 bases lay in between. DNA for the CDR3: TGTGCCAGCAGTGACCCCCGAGGGAGGAATACGCAGTATTTT. It is translated as CASSDPRGRNTQYF.

This rearrangement joins TRBV5-1 to TRBJ1-1; possibly TRBD1 for D (5 bases). The CDR3 is 16 amino acids. CDR1 and CDR2 (germline): SGHRS, YFSETQ. V was trimmed by 3 bases and J by 0 bases, leaving 15 bases between them. The CDR3 protein is CASSSGHPILNTEAFF. For the CDR3, the DNA is TGCGCCAGCAGCTCCGGACACCCGATACTGAACACTGAAGCTTTCTTT.

The CDR3 sequence is CASSLSGSGELFF. CDR3 DNA sequence: TGCGCCAGCAGCTTGTCGGGATCCGGGGAGCTGTTTTTT. The chain carries TRBV5-1 and TRBJ2-2; D may be TRBD2 (5 bases). Trimming shortened V by 1 base and J by 6 bases, and 7 bases separated the two germline ends. This CDR3 comprises 13 residues. Germline V gene data show CDR1 as SGHRS and CDR2 as YFSETQ. The full variable domain, rest sourced from reference TRBV5-1 and TRBJ2-2, is KAGVTQTPRYLIKTRGQQVTLSCSPISGHRSVSWYQQTPGQGLQFLFEYFSETQRNKGNFPGRFSGRQFSNSRSEMNVSTLELGDSALYLCASSLSGSGELFFGEGSRLTVL.

A few counts support this clone. V usage is TRBV5-1 and J usage is TRBJ1-1, with D tentatively TRBD1 (6 bases). The CDR3 consists of 16 residues. Germline CDR1 SGHRS, CDR2 YFSETQ. Trimming removed 1 base from V and 4 bases from J, with 17 bases in between. In nucleotides, the CDR3 is TGCGCCAGCAGCTTGTTGTTGGGGGGCACGGGCACTGAAGCTTTCTTT. It translates to CASSLLLGGTGTEAFF.

This clone was seen a handful of times. The rearrangement links TRBV29-1 to TRBJ1-1; no reliable D call. The CDR3 totals 13 residues. Germline lookup yields CDR1 SQVTM and CDR2 ANQGSEA. V was cut by 7 bases and J by 1 base, with 13 bases left in between. The CDR3 loop is CSALRSWNTEAFF. DNA of the CDR3: TGCAGCGCCCTCAGGAGTTGGAACACTGAAGCTTTCTTT.

This chain joins TRBV7-9 and TRBJ2-5; D is undetermined. Germline V gene sequence: CDR1 SEHNR, CDR2 FQNEAQ (reference sequence). This CDR3 is 14 amino acids long. Trimming cost V 1 base and J 4 bases, with 10 bases left between them. CDR3 nucleotide sequence: TGTGCCAGCAGCTTAGATACCTCGCCAGAGACCCAGTACTTC. Its translation is CASSLDTSPETQYF.

This clone was observed a few times. The J gene is TRBJ2-2, the V gene TRBV2; 8 nucleotides align to TRBD1. Germline V gene lookup returns CDR1 SNHLY and CDR2 FYNNEI. The CDR3 length is 15 residues. Trimming cost V 2 bases and J 6 bases; bases outside gene matches: 5. In DNA, the CDR3 is TGTGCCAGCAGTGAATCGGCAGGGGGCCCCGGGGAGCTGTTTTTT. Its protein is CASSESAGGPGELFF.